A single sample is the source of the 29 T cell receptor beta chains below, sequenced in a study of blood T cell repertoires in COVID-19. Profiled with immunoSEQ multiplex PCR; TCRdb holds only in-frame clones, not every one. The table includes some 80,000 clones, about three quarters detected once. Material for sequencing was peripheral blood. The origin of the receptors is a human donor in a cohort sampled during active COVID-19.

The chain links TRBV7-9 to TRBJ2-1, with 8 bases matching TRBD1. Unmatched junction bases numbered 9, after V lost 5 bases and J lost 0 bases. Germline CDR1 and CDR2: SEHNR and FQNEAQ (reference sequence). This CDR3 is 17 amino acids long. This chain's CDR3 is CASSVTGVRSSYNEQFF. CDR3 DNA sequence: TGTGCCAGCAGCGTGACAGGGGTCCGTTCCTCCTACAATGAGCAGTTCTTC.

V usage is TRBV4-3 and J usage is TRBJ2-5; TRBD1 aligns across 7 bases. There are 16 residues in the CDR3. V trimming: 2 bases; J trimming: 3 bases; junction bases outside the gene matches: 9. Per germline, CDR1 LGHNA and CDR2 YSLEER. The CDR3 DNA reads TGCGCCAGCAGCCAATATTTAGGACAGGAGAAAGAGACCCAGTACTTC. Amino acids: CASSQYLGQEKETQYF.

This clone appeared a few times. The rearrangement joins TRBV3-1 (or the pseudogene TRBV3-2) to TRBJ1-2; D possibly corresponds to TRBD1 (6 bases). This CDR3 contains 13 residues. Trimming shortened V by 5 bases and J by 3 bases, and 10 bases separated the two germline ends. Germline V gene lookup returns CDR1 LGHDT and CDR2 YNNKEL (reference sequence). The CDR3, as DNA: TGTGCCAGCAGCGCCCAGGGGTACTATGGCTACACCTTC. As protein: CASSAQGYYGYTF.

The chain couples TRBV10-3 to TRBJ1-1; D is undetermined. Germline V gives CDR1 ENHRY, CDR2 SYGVKD. This CDR3 comprises 15 residues. V lost 3 bases to trimming and J lost 5 bases, with 16 bases between them. CDR3 sequence reads: CAISDFGQRGTEAFF. The CDR3 DNA sequence: TGTGCCATCAGTGATTTCGGGCAGAGAGGGACTGAAGCTTTCTTT.

The J gene is TRBJ1-2, the V gene TRBV28; D may be TRBD1 (6 bases). Germline lookup yields CDR1 MDHEN and CDR2 SYDVKM. This CDR3 is 12 amino acids long. Trimming cost V 5 bases and J 13 bases, with 17 bases left between them. CDR3 DNA sequence: TGTGCCAGCAGTCGACAGGCCCGGAGTGGCACCTTC. It encodes CASSRQARSGTF.

The V call is TRBV6-5, the J call TRBJ2-7; TRBD2 is a possible D gene (7 bases). CDR3 length: 15 amino acids. The V gene's germline CDR1 is MNHEY and CDR2 SVGAGI. Between the trimmed V and J ends, which lost 6 bases and 7 bases, there was a span of 22 bases. CDR3: CASRRGGGGRREQYF. CDR3 DNA sequence: TGTGCCAGCAGAAGGGGTGGGGGGGGCCGGAGGGAGCAGTACTTC.

This rearrangement joins TRBV5-1 to TRBJ2-3; D possibly corresponds to TRBD2 (6 bases). The CDR3 loop spans 14 amino acids. Trimming stripped 2 bases from V and 4 bases from J, with 11 bases between. CDR1 is SGHRS, CDR2 YFSETQ, per germline. CDR3 residues: CASSFQRGSDTQYF. CDR3 in DNA: TGCGCCAGCAGCTTCCAACGGGGGTCAGATACGCAGTATTTT.

V gene TRBV3-1 (or the pseudogene TRBV3-2) combines with J gene TRBJ2-3; TRBD2 aligns across 8 bases. CDR3 length: 19 amino acids. From germline, CDR1 is LGHDT and CDR2 YNNKEL (reference sequence). After removal of 3 bases from V and 1 base from J, the junction contained 15 bases not matched to a gene. The CDR3 DNA follows: TGTGCCAGCAGCCACTGGTCTCTAGCGGGCCCGGAGGGCACAGATACGCAGTATTTT. Translating gives CASSHWSLAGPEGTDTQYF.

This sequence joins TRBV19 and TRBJ2-2; 8 nucleotides match TRBD1. Trimming took 4 bases from V and 2 from J; bases not matched to a gene: 9. Germline V gene sequence: CDR1 LNHDA, CDR2 SQIVND (reference sequence). The CDR3 totals 17 residues. CDR3: CASSKPQGAQNTGELFF. The CDR3 DNA reads TGTGCCAGTAGTAAACCTCAGGGGGCGCAAAACACCGGGGAGCTGTTTTTT.

The genes are TRBV5-1 and TRBJ1-1; maybe TRBD1 (5 bases). Germline CDR1 is SGHRS and CDR2 is YFSETQ. This CDR3 has 14 amino acids. The V and J ends lost 0 bases and 1 base respectively, with 7 bases between them. CDR3 DNA sequence: TGCGCCAGCAGCTTGGGACAGCCGAACACTGAAGCTTTCTTT. This codes for CASSLGQPNTEAFF.

The chain is built from TRBV12-3 or TRBV12-4 and TRBJ1-2; D is unresolved. The CDR3 length is 13 residues. V lost 2 bases, J lost 8 bases, and 12 bases lay in between. CDR3 bases: TGTGCCAGCAGTTTAATGAGGGCATCAGGCTACACCTTC. It specifies CASSLMRASGYTF.

This clone has only a few counts. The CDR3 spells CASSYRDQPQHF. The CDR3 DNA follows: TGTGCCAGCAGTTACCGGGATCAGCCCCAGCATTTT. This chain joins TRBV6-2 or TRBV6-3 and TRBJ1-5, with no clear D. This CDR3 spans 12 amino acids. Germline CDR1 MNHEY, CDR2 SVGEGT. V was clipped by 2 bases and J by 5 bases, with 4 bases between them.

This clone has a count of ten or more. The V gene is TRBV12-3 or TRBV12-4, the J gene TRBJ1-2, with TRBD1 matching 8 bases. The CDR3 contains 13 residues. With 5 bases clipped from V and 7 bases from J, the junction kept 6 bases outside the gene matches. The CDR3 DNA reads as TGTGCCAGCAGTCACAGGGGGTCAGGTGGCTACACCTTC. It translates to CASSHRGSGGYTF.

This rearrangement joins TRBV4-3 to TRBJ2-3, with D maybe TRBD2 (6 bases). The CDR3 extends over 16 amino acids. Per germline, CDR1 LGHNA and CDR2 YSLEER. The ends were cut back, 4 bases at V and 1 base at J, with 15 bases in the middle. For the CDR3, the DNA is TGCGCCAGCAGCCTAGGAACTAGCTTTCGCACAGATACGCAGTATTTT. Its protein product is CASSLGTSFRTDTQYF.

V usage is TRBV2 and J usage is TRBJ1-2, with 8 bases identical to TRBD1. Germline CDR1 reads SNHLY; CDR2 reads FYNNEI. The V and J ends lost 4 bases and 4 bases, in that order; junction bases with no gene match: 8. The CDR3 length is 15 residues. CDR3 DNA: TGTGCCAGCAGTGTAGGACAGGGAAGTGGCTATGGCTACACCTTC. As protein: CASSVGQGSGYGYTF.

The chain uses TRBV10-1 and TRBJ1-1; D remains ambiguous. This CDR3 is 11 amino acids long. The ends were cut back, 10 bases at V and 4 bases at J, with 10 bases in the middle. Germline V CDR1 and CDR2: WNHNN, SYGVQD (reference sequence). The CDR3 coding sequence is TGCGCCACGACCTCGGGCACTGAAGCTTTCTTT. Its protein is CATTSGTEAFF.

The chain carries TRBV6-6 and TRBJ1-2; no reliable D call. The germline CDR1 and CDR2 sequences are MNHNY and SVGAGI (reference sequence). The CDR3 totals 13 residues. V lost 4 bases, J lost 4 bases, and 10 bases lay in between. Written as DNA, the CDR3 is TGTGCCAGCAGTTCTTGGCCTGTCTATGGCTACACCTTC. Its protein product is CASSSWPVYGYTF.

This chain connects TRBV6-5 to TRBJ1-5; 7 bases agree with TRBD1. CDR3 size: 13 residues. Germline CDR1 is MNHEY and CDR2 is SVGAGI. Trimming cost V 8 bases and J 2 bases; bases outside gene matches: 3. The CDR3 DNA reads as TGTGCCAGCCGCCAGGGGGGCAATCAGCCCCAGCATTTT. Protein sequence: CASRQGGNQPQHF.

The chain joins TRBV9 to TRBJ2-7, with D possibly matching TRBD1 (6 bases). Germline CDR1 SGDLS, CDR2 YYNGEE. V was shortened by 4 bases and J by 6 bases, with 14 bases between the two germline ends. The CDR3 contains 13 residues. The CDR3 is CASSPQTGSEQYF. Here the CDR3 DNA reads TGTGCCAGCAGCCCTCAAACAGGGAGCGAGCAGTACTTC.

The chain recombines TRBV7-9 with TRBJ2-7, with 8 bases fitting TRBD1. Trimming cost V 5 bases and J 3 bases; bases outside gene matches: 9. The CDR3 totals 15 residues. Germline V CDR1 and CDR2: SEHNR, FQNEAQ (reference sequence). DNA of the CDR3: TGTGCCAGCAGCCCAGGGACAGGAAAAGTCTACGAGCAGTACTTC. Translating gives CASSPGTGKVYEQYF. Looking up the rest from reference TRBV7-9 and TRBJ2-7 gives the full variable domain: DTGVSQNPRHKITKRGQNVTFRCDPISEHNRLYWYRQTLGQGPEFLTYFQNEAQLEKSRLLSDRFSAERPKGSFSTLEIQRTEQGDSAMYLCASSPGTGKVYEQYFGPGTRLTVT.

The chain joins TRBV19 to TRBJ1-2; maybe TRBD1 (5 bases). This CDR3 has 14 residues. Germline CDR1 reads LNHDA; CDR2 reads SQIVND (reference sequence). V was pared by 8 bases and J by 2 bases, with 15 bases between. CDR3 amino acids: CASGSYGANYGYTF. The CDR3, as DNA: TGTGCCAGTGGCAGTTATGGGGCAAACTATGGCTACACCTTC.

V gene TRBV21-1 combines with J gene TRBJ2-5; the table gives TRBD2 as D, unverified against the DNA. TRBV21-1 is assigned pseudogene status. This CDR3 contains 19 residues. The CDR3 reads CASSSPGISGGSRQETQYF. The DNA for the CDR3 is TGTGCCAGCAGCTCCCCGGGCATTAGCGGGGGAAGCCGGCAAGAGACCCAGTACTTC.

This chain joins TRBV19 and TRBJ2-2; tentative D call: TRBD1 (7 bases). The CDR3 sequence is 16 residues long. V was trimmed by 7 bases and J by 3 bases, leaving 18 bases between them. Germline-derived CDR1 and CDR2 are LNHDA and SQIVND (reference sequence). CDR3 protein: CASNRAGQTHTGELFF. CDR3 nucleotide sequence: TGTGCCAGTAACCGTGCGGGACAGACCCACACCGGGGAGCTGTTTTTT.

V usage is TRBV7-9 and J usage is TRBJ2-3, with 11 bases aligning to TRBD1. The length of the CDR3 is 14 residues. Germline V gives CDR1 SEHNR, CDR2 FQNEAQ (reference sequence). After removal of 8 bases from V and 4 bases from J, the junction contained 5 bases not matched to a gene. The CDR3 protein is CASRTGGPADTQYF. The CDR3 coding sequence is TGTGCCAGCCGGACAGGGGGCCCCGCAGATACGCAGTATTTT.

The V call is TRBV28, the J call TRBJ2-7, with D unclear. The CDR3 spans 13 residues. The germline V and J ends were trimmed by 4 bases and 5 bases, with 12 bases remaining between them. Looked up from germline, CDR1 is MDHEN and CDR2 is SYDVKM. In nucleotides, the CDR3 is TGTGCCAGCAGTTCGGTCAAACCACACGAGCAGTACTTC. This encodes CASSSVKPHEQYF.

The rearrangement joins TRBV11-3 to TRBJ2-3; 8 nucleotides agree with TRBD2. Trimming cost V 3 bases and J 6 bases; bases outside gene matches: 8. The germline gives CDR1 SGHNT, CDR2 YENEEA. This CDR3 comprises 15 residues. The CDR3 region has the DNA TGTGCCAGCAGCTTCGGGGTCGGGGGGGAGGATACGCAGTATTTT. Translating it yields CASSFGVGGEDTQYF.

This clone was seen a few times. The V call is TRBV9, the J call TRBJ1-1; D uncertain. The CDR3 contains 17 residues. Germline-derived CDR1 and CDR2 are SGDLS and YYNGEE. Deletions cut 4 bases from V and 3 bases from J, with 22 bases between. The CDR3 spells CASSPTTRSGPYTEAFF. In DNA, the CDR3 is TGTGCCAGCAGCCCTACAACTCGGTCAGGCCCTTACACTGAAGCTTTCTTT.

J is TRBJ1-2 and V is TRBV5-1; 11 nucleotides agree with TRBD1. V lost 0 bases to trimming and J lost 5 bases; unmatched junction nucleotides: 3. The CDR3 loop spans 15 amino acids. Per germline, CDR1 SGHRS and CDR2 YFSETQ. For the CDR3, the DNA is TGCGCCAGCAGCTTGGGGACAGGGGGCTTTTATGGCTACACCTTC. This sequence encodes CASSLGTGGFYGYTF.

This chain uses TRBV9 with TRBJ2-6, with unresolved D. The germline V and J ends were trimmed by 0 bases and 1 base, with 5 bases remaining between them. The CDR3 runs to 15 residues. The V gene's germline CDR1 is SGDLS and CDR2 YYNGEE. The CDR3 loop reads CASSVGVSGANVLTF. The CDR3 DNA sequence: TGTGCCAGCAGCGTAGGTGTATCTGGGGCCAACGTCCTGACTTTC.